Below are 12 T cell receptor beta chains sequenced from a single sample in a study of blood T cell repertoires in COVID-19. Method: immunoSEQ multiplex PCR; TCRdb's copy keeps in-frame clones and lacks some. The sample lists under 150,000 clones; roughly three quarters were seen once. Sequencing input: peripheral blood. These receptors all come from a man older than 75 with acute or convalescent COVID-19.

The chain carries TRBV3-1 (or the pseudogene TRBV3-2) and TRBJ1-3; D not certain. V was cut by 4 bases and J by 1 base, with 11 bases left in between. Germline CDR1 LGHDT, CDR2 YNNKEL (reference sequence). The CDR3 runs to 15 residues. The CDR3 nucleotides are TGTGCCAGCAGCCGTGCTTTGAGTTCTGGAAACACCATATATTTT. Translation gives CASSRALSSGNTIYF.

This clone was picked up one time. The CDR3 nucleotides are TGTGCCAGCACCCCTACGATAGGGGGACAAGAGACCCAGTACTTC. Protein sequence: CASTPTIGGQETQYF. The chain carries TRBV2 and TRBJ2-5, with D possibly matching TRBD1 (6 bases). The CDR3 contains 15 residues. V gave up 7 bases and J gave up 2 bases, with 17 bases separating them. Germline CDR1 SNHLY, CDR2 FYNNEI.

The V call is TRBV4-2, the J call TRBJ1-2, with D maybe TRBD1 (5 bases). The germline CDR1 and CDR2 sequences are LGHNA and YNFKEQ. The CDR3 sequence is 15 residues long. The germline V and J ends were trimmed by 1 base and 4 bases, with 13 bases remaining between them. In nucleotides, the CDR3 is TGTGCCAGCAGCCAAGGGGTAGGGGAATTCTATGGCTACACCTTC. This encodes CASSQGVGEFYGYTF.

V and J are TRBV2 and TRBJ1-5; 10 nucleotides agree with TRBD1. The CDR3 extends over 14 amino acids. J gave up 7 bases and V 7 bases, and 7 bases lay outside the gene matches. The germline V gene encodes CDR1 SNHLY and CDR2 FYNNEI. CDR3 loop: CASNRDRGGQPQHF. In nucleotides, the CDR3 is TGTGCCAGCAATCGGGACAGGGGAGGGCAGCCCCAGCATTTT.

The chain is built from TRBV4-3 and TRBJ1-5; unclear D gene. Germline CDR1 is LGHNA and CDR2 is YSLEER. The CDR3 extends over 13 amino acids. Trimming removed 1 base at V and 6 bases at J, with 7 bases between. The DNA for the CDR3 is TGCGCCAGCAGCCAAGTCCTAGGTCAGCCCCAGCATTTT. It specifies CASSQVLGQPQHF.

The chain employs TRBV5-1 and TRBJ1-2, with 7 bases aligning to TRBD1. Trimming took 0 bases from V and 4 from J; bases not matched to a gene: 12. The CDR3 consists of 17 residues. The germline V gene has CDR1 SGHRS and CDR2 YFSETQ. CDR3 amino acids: CASSLAIRQGTTYGYTF. CDR3 nucleotides: TGCGCCAGCAGCTTGGCTATCAGACAGGGAACTACCTATGGCTACACCTTC.

V is TRBV12-3 or TRBV12-4 and J is TRBJ1-5; D is unclear. The V end lost 7 bases, the J end lost 6 bases, and 13 bases lay between the germline ends. The CDR3 extends over 13 amino acids. CDR3 nucleotides: TGTGCCAGCACCTCCGCGGGGTCTCAGCCCCAGCATTTT. Amino acids: CASTSAGSQPQHF.

For the CDR3, the DNA is TGCGCCAGCAGCCTCATAGGACTAGCGGGGGTGGAGACCCAGTACTTC. Translation gives CASSLIGLAGVETQYF. This chain connects TRBV4-1 to TRBJ2-5; TRBD2 agrees at 13 bases. Trimming cost V 4 bases and J 5 bases; bases outside gene matches: 7. Germline loops: CDR1 MGHRA, CDR2 YSYEKL. The CDR3 contains 16 residues.

For the CDR3, the DNA is TGTGCCAGCAGTTTATCACTAGCGGGGGTCTACGAGCAGTACTTC. Translation gives CASSLSLAGVYEQYF. The rearrangement links TRBV27 to TRBJ2-7; 11 bases match TRBD2. The CDR3 runs to 15 residues. After removal of 0 bases from V and 3 bases from J, the junction contained 1 base not matched to a gene. The V gene's germline CDR1 is MNHEY and CDR2 SMNVEV (reference sequence).

The chain uses TRBV18 and TRBJ2-5; D call uncertain. Germline values: CDR1 KGHSH, CDR2 LQKENI. The V gene lost 2 bases and the J gene lost 5 bases, with 9 bases spanning the gap. This CDR3 is built from 13 residues. The CDR3 protein is CASSPVGLETQYF. CDR3 DNA sequence: TGTGCCAGCTCACCAGTGGGCTTGGAGACCCAGTACTTC.

The chain couples TRBV9 to TRBJ2-1; 7 bases fit TRBD1. This CDR3 is 14 amino acids long. Trimming cost V 3 bases and J 4 bases; bases outside gene matches: 4. Germline V gives CDR1 SGDLS, CDR2 YYNGEE. CDR3 in amino acids: CASSARTGYNEQFF. CDR3 sequence (DNA): TGTGCCAGCAGCGCAAGGACAGGATACAATGAGCAGTTCTTC.

CDR3 DNA: TGCGCCAGCAGCTTGGCATACAGGGGACTGAACACTGAAGCTTTCTTT. This sequence encodes CASSLAYRGLNTEAFF. The chain carries TRBV5-1 and TRBJ1-1, with TRBD1 identical over 7 bases. This CDR3 contains 16 residues. V dropped 0 bases and J dropped 0; count of bases not matched to a gene: 5. Germline CDR1 reads SGHRS; CDR2 reads YFSETQ.